Below are 29 T cell receptor beta chains sequenced from a single sample in a study of cytomegalovirus exposure and HLA in healthy donors. The PCR was carried out with 60 Vbeta primers and 13 Jbeta primers. Assay: immunoSEQ multiplex PCR; the TCRdb copy retains only in-frame clones and omits some. The sample yields about 97,000 clones, less than 80% seen once. Sequenced sample: PBMCs. These receptors came from a man between 35 and 55 years old in good health and CMV-seronegative.

The rearrangement uses TRBV6-5 and TRBJ1-2; the D is unclear. The CDR3 is made up of 14 amino acids. Trimming pared 6 bases from V and 0 bases from J, leaving 11 bases between. The germline V gene has CDR1 MNHEY and CDR2 SVGAGI. CDR3 coding DNA: TGTGCCAGCAGGGCAGGCCGAGCTAACTATGGCTACACCTTC. Translated: CASRAGRANYGYTF.

Of note for this clone: A read error may account for a junction end that differs from germline. The chain couples TRBV7-9 to TRBJ1-3; 7 nucleotides match TRBD1. The CDR3 has 19 residues. Germline CDR1 reads SEHNR; CDR2 reads FQNEAQ (reference sequence). CDR3 residues: CSSSRILGSHRGEGNTIYF. CDR3 coding DNA: TGTTCCAGCAGCCGCATTTTAGGGTCGCACAGGGGAGAGGGAAACACCATATATTTT.

This clone was seen only a few times. The V call is TRBV4-3, the J call TRBJ1-1, with a weak D call TRBD1 (6 bases). V was shortened by 3 bases and J by 0 bases, with 8 bases between the two germline ends. The CDR3 is 14 residues long. CDR1 LGHNA and CDR2 YSLEER come from the germline V gene. The CDR3 here is CASSQDSMNTEAFF. The CDR3 bases are TGCGCCAGCAGCCAGGACAGTATGAACACTGAAGCTTTCTTT.

This sequence joins TRBV5-4 and TRBJ2-1; TRBD2 matches at 8 bases. Looked up from germline, CDR1 is SGHNT and CDR2 is YYREEE (reference sequence). With 0 bases clipped from V and 8 bases from J, the junction kept 7 bases outside the gene matches. The CDR3 spans 15 residues. In nucleotides, the CDR3 is TGTGCCAGCAGCTTGGGGCGGGGGGTACAGGATGAGCAGTTCTTC. Translated, it gives CASSLGRGVQDEQFF.

The table lists this clone with a few counts. This chain connects TRBV4-2 to TRBJ1-2; D remains ambiguous. Trimming shortened V by 4 bases and J by 2 bases, and 17 bases separated the two germline ends. Germline lookup yields CDR1 LGHNA and CDR2 YNFKEQ. The CDR3 is 16 amino acids. The CDR3 spells CASSRSFQDSNYGYTF. The CDR3 coding sequence is TGTGCCAGCAGCCGCAGCTTCCAAGACTCAAACTATGGCTACACCTTC.

This clone was recorded a few times. This chain connects TRBV5-8 to TRBJ2-7, with 7 bases lining up with TRBD1. CDR3 length equals 13 residues. Germline V lookup: CDR1 SGHTS, CDR2 YDEGEE. J gave up 2 bases and V 4 bases, and 3 bases lay outside the gene matches. The CDR3 sequence is CASSRTGPYEQYV. The CDR3 DNA sequence: TGTGCCAGCAGCCGGACAGGTCCCTACGAGCAGTACGTC.

The genes are TRBV7-8 and TRBJ1-5; perhaps TRBD1 as D (5 bases). Germline CDR1 SGHVS, CDR2 FQNEAQ. The CDR3 is 14 residues long. Trimming cost V 1 base and J 7 bases, with 11 bases left between them. The CDR3, as DNA: TGTGCCAGCAGCTTAGTTCAGGGTATGCAGCCCCAGCATTTT. Translation: CASSLVQGMQPQHF.

This chain links TRBV7-2 with TRBJ2-4; 8 positions match TRBD2. Germline trimming cut 5 bases from V and 2 bases from J; bases unmatched to any gene: 5. CDR3 size: 15 residues. Looked up from germline, CDR1 is SGHTA and CDR2 is FQGNSA. As DNA, the CDR3 is TGTGCCAGCAGCCGGGGGGGGGCGTCCAAAAACATTCAGTACTTC. Translation: CASSRGGASKNIQYF.

By sample fraction, this clone is medium-sized (0.01 to 0.1%). The chain couples TRBV19 to TRBJ1-2, with TRBD1 matching over 12 bases. Germline assignment: CDR1 LNHDA and CDR2 SQIVND (reference sequence). The trim removed 5 bases at V and 7 bases at J, leaving 8 bases unmatched. The CDR3 covers 15 residues. CDR3 nucleotide sequence: TGTGCCAGTAGTCAGACGGGACAGGGGGCGCCTGGCTACACCTTC. Amino acid sequence: CASSQTGQGAPGYTF.

The chain is built from TRBV5-1 and TRBJ2-5; D might be TRBD2 (6 bases). The V end lost 4 bases, the J end lost 1 base, and 17 bases lay between the germline ends. The CDR3 runs to 16 residues. Looked up from germline, CDR1 is SGHRS and CDR2 is YFSETQ. The CDR3 bases are TGCGCCAGCAGCGCGGGGCTGGGGCAGACCCAAGAGACCCAGTACTTC. Amino acid sequence: CASSAGLGQTQETQYF.

The J gene is TRBJ1-1, the V gene TRBV7-6; D uncertain. CDR3 length: 13 residues. CDR1 is SGHVS, CDR2 FNYEAQ, per germline. V shed 4 bases and J shed 6 bases, with 12 bases lying between them. The CDR3 nucleotides read TGTGCCAGCAGCTCCCGAGGGCTCGCTGAAGCTTTCTTT. Encoded protein: CASSSRGLAEAFF. Full variable domain (rest looked up from reference TRBV7-6 and TRBJ1-1): GAGVSQSPRYKVTKRGQDVALRCDPISGHVSLYWYRQALGQGPEFLTYFNYEAQQDKSGLPNDRFSAERPEGSISTLTIQRTEQRDSAMYRCASSSRGLAEAFFGQGTRLTVV.

This chain joins TRBV10-3 and TRBJ2-1, with D tentatively TRBD2 (5 bases). With 2 bases removed from V and 11 bases from J, the gap between germline ends came to 7 bases. The germline V gene has CDR1 ENHRY and CDR2 SYGVKD. This CDR3 spans 11 amino acids. As DNA, the CDR3 is TGTGCCATCAGTGAGAGGGAGAAGCAGTTCTTC. Residues: CAISEREKQFF.

V is TRBV6-6 and J is TRBJ1-2; D not certain. Per germline, CDR1 MNHNY and CDR2 SVGAGI (reference sequence). The CDR3 length is 10 residues. V was shortened by 6 bases and J by 6 bases, with 5 bases between the two germline ends. Written as DNA, the CDR3 is TGTGCCAGCAGATATAATGGCTACACCTTC. Its translation: CASRYNGYTF.

The chain combines TRBV4-2 with TRBJ2-1; D might be TRBD2 (6 bases). This CDR3 is 13 amino acids long. Per germline, CDR1 LGHNA and CDR2 YNFKEQ. Between the trimmed V and J ends, which lost 4 bases and 4 bases, there was a span of 8 bases. This chain's CDR3 is CASSLTSYNEQFF. The CDR3, as DNA: TGTGCCAGCAGCCTGACTAGTTACAATGAGCAGTTCTTC.

V and J are TRBV14 and TRBJ2-3; the D gene is possibly TRBD2 (6 bases). Per the germline V gene, CDR1 is SGHDN and CDR2 is FVKESK. The CDR3 totals 16 residues. Trimming took off 5 bases at V and 3 bases at J, with 18 bases between the two ends. This chain's CDR3 is CASSIRGKKKTDTQYF. The CDR3 coding sequence is TGTGCCAGCAGCATCCGGGGGAAAAAGAAGACAGATACGCAGTATTTT.

The chain is built from TRBV10-2 and TRBJ1-1, with D perhaps matching TRBD1 (6 bases). Germline V lookup: CDR1 WSHSY, CDR2 SAAADI. V dropped 0 bases and J dropped 6 bases, with 8 bases sitting between them. The CDR3 loop spans 13 amino acids. The CDR3 sequence is CASSESAGAEAFF. The CDR3 DNA reads as TGCGCCAGCAGTGAGTCGGCAGGGGCTGAAGCTTTCTTT.

The genes are TRBV5-6 and TRBJ1-6; weak D call: TRBD1 (6 bases). The CDR3 totals 15 residues. Germline CDR1 is SGHDT and CDR2 is YYEEEE. Trimming removed 4 bases at V and 7 bases at J, with 15 bases between. The CDR3 region has the DNA TGTGCCAGCAGCCCTGTGACAGGCCGGAATTCACCCCTCCACTTT. Protein product: CASSPVTGRNSPLHF.

V usage is TRBV12-5 and J usage is TRBJ1-1; TRBD1 matches 7 bases. This CDR3 is built from 20 residues. With V trimmed by 0 bases and J by 5 bases, 21 bases remained unmatched. From germline, CDR1 is LGHNT and CDR2 FRNRAP. CDR3 sequence reads: CASGLVTASFRDSGGTEAFF. The CDR3 DNA reads as TGTGCTAGTGGTTTGGTAACCGCCTCTTTCCGGGACAGCGGGGGGACTGAAGCTTTCTTT.

The chain carries TRBV7-8 and TRBJ2-1; 9 nucleotides agree with TRBD2. The V segment lost 5 bases and the J segment 7 bases; nucleotides outside the gene matches: 9. Germline CDR1 reads SGHVS; CDR2 reads FQNEAQ. This CDR3 has 15 amino acids. CDR3 loop: CASSPWRGGYNEQFF. CDR3 bases: TGTGCCAGCAGCCCCTGGCGGGGGGGGTATAATGAGCAGTTCTTC.

The chain employs TRBV9 and TRBJ1-4; 7 positions match TRBD1. The CDR3 has 16 amino acids. After removal of 0 bases from V and 6 bases from J, the junction contained 8 bases not matched to a gene. Germline V gene lookup returns CDR1 SGDLS and CDR2 YYNGEE. DNA for the CDR3: TGTGCCAGCAGCGTAGCGGTCGGGCAGGGGGATGAAAAACTGTTTTTT. Translating gives CASSVAVGQGDEKLFF.

This chain uses TRBV28 with TRBJ1-3; D is unresolved. Per the germline V gene, CDR1 is MDHEN and CDR2 is SYDVKM. V was pared by 5 bases and J by 0 bases, with 8 bases between. The CDR3 has 14 residues. CDR3 sequence reads: CASSAISSGNTIYF. CDR3 in DNA: TGTGCCAGCAGTGCCATTAGCTCTGGAAACACCATATATTTT.

V and J are TRBV10-3 and TRBJ1-2, with D perhaps matching TRBD1 (5 bases). CDR1 is ENHRY, CDR2 SYGVKD, per germline. Trimming left V 3 bases short and J 4 bases short, with 15 bases between. The CDR3 extends over 15 amino acids. Written as DNA, the CDR3 is TGTGCCATCAGTGACTATAACAGGATATCCTATGGCTACACCTTC. This gives the protein CAISDYNRISYGYTF.

This chain connects TRBV7-2 to TRBJ2-5, with TRBD2 identical over 8 bases. After removal of 0 bases from V and 0 bases from J, the junction contained 3 bases not matched to a gene. This CDR3 is 16 amino acids long. The germline gives CDR1 SGHTA, CDR2 FQGNSA. This CDR3 reads CASSLAPGGYQETQYF. The DNA for the CDR3 is TGTGCCAGCAGCTTAGCGCCGGGGGGGTACCAAGAGACCCAGTACTTC.

The rearrangement joins TRBV29-1 to TRBJ2-7, with 7 bases lining up with TRBD1. CDR1 and CDR2 (germline): SQVTM, ANQGSEA. After removal of 8 bases from V and 3 bases from J, the junction contained 10 bases not matched to a gene. The CDR3 has 13 amino acids. The chain's CDR3 is CSTRQGVLYEQYV. CDR3 coding DNA: TGCAGCACGCGACAGGGAGTCCTCTACGAGCAGTACGTC.

This clone was observed a few times. V usage is TRBV6-1 and J usage is TRBJ1-4, with D possibly being TRBD1 (6 bases). V was trimmed by 6 bases and J by 7 bases, leaving 18 bases between them. This CDR3 region has 15 residues. Germline CDR1 is MNHNS and CDR2 is SASEGT. The CDR3 is CASRHKTGYGEKLFF. In DNA form, the CDR3 reads TGTGCCAGCAGACACAAAACAGGGTATGGTGAAAAACTGTTTTTT.

The chain uses TRBV7-9 and TRBJ2-7; TRBD1 agrees at 7 bases. Germline V CDR1 and CDR2: SEHNR, FQNEAQ (reference sequence). Unmatched junction bases numbered 5, after V lost 5 bases and J lost 4 bases. The CDR3 has 13 amino acids. Here the CDR3 DNA reads TGTGCCAGCAGCCAAGGGACAGCTTACGAGCAGTACGTC. It codes for CASSQGTAYEQYV.

The V gene is TRBV5-1, the J gene TRBJ2-7; TRBD1 matches at 7 bases. This CDR3 is built from 12 residues. Germline CDR1 reads SGHRS; CDR2 reads YFSETQ. V was clipped by 1 base and J by 6 bases; unmatched bases: 1. The CDR3 DNA sequence: TGCGCCAGCAGCTTGACAGGGGCCGAGCAGTACGTC. It is translated as CASSLTGAEQYV.

The chain recombines TRBV29-1 with TRBJ2-7, with 8 positions matching TRBD1. Trimming took 8 bases from V and 5 from J; bases not matched to a gene: 20. This CDR3 has 16 residues. CDR1 and CDR2 (germline): SQVTM, ANQGSEA. Here the CDR3 reads CSPYPRRDRPPHEQYV. CDR3 coding DNA: TGCAGCCCCTACCCCCGCCGGGACAGGCCCCCCCACGAGCAGTACGTC.

This clone was seen a handful of times. The chain combines TRBV30 with TRBJ2-5; no clear D. The germline CDR1 and CDR2 sequences are GTSNPN and SVGIG (reference sequence). CDR3 length: 12 amino acids. V gave up 5 bases and J gave up 0 bases, with 7 bases separating them. The CDR3 bases are TGTGCCTGGTTGAGGTACCAAGAGACCCAGTACTTC. The encoded protein is CAWLRYQETQYF.